The present T cell receptor beta chain was sequenced within a study of blood T cells in healthy people across ages. Researchers isolated at least 6 million PBMCs per sample. V lost 4 bases and J lost 2, with 8 bases in between. The CDR3 is 14 residues long. CDR1 and CDR2 from the germline V gene are SEHNR and FQNEAQ (reference sequence). Alongside a J-beta primer mix, a sample-barcoded 5' primer served in a second PCR lasting about 7 to 12 cycles. Each cDNA molecule carried a tag from a template-switch adaptor that contained 12 random nucleotides. MiXCR, applied by TCRdb to the 5' RACE reads, yields one record per CDR3 protein. The sample lists approximately 730,000 distinct CDR3 sequences; 50% to 65% were seen once.

This receptor was taken from an elderly man in good health. Input material: blood. This rearrangement joins TRBV7-9 to TRBJ1-4, with D unresolved. The CDR3 sequence: CASSYGRTNEKLFF. CDR3 coding DNA: TGTGCCAGCAGCTATGGGCGGACTAATGAAAAACTGTTTTTT.